These 5 T cell receptor beta chains share one sample of origin, sequenced in a study of cytomegalovirus exposure and HLA in healthy donors (dated by TCRdb to the late 2010s). Libraries were constructed by the immunoSEQ multiplex PCR assay. For the multiplex PCR, a mixture combining 60 forward primers for TCR Vbeta segments and 13 reverse primers for TCR Jbeta segments was used. Held by TCRdb, this immuneACCESS table contains in-frame sequences only and omits some clones. Under half of the omission traces to an unresolved V gene where checked; the cause of the rest is unknown. This sample lists approximately 90,000 clones; roughly 76% were detected once. The ten largest clones capture approximately 1.5% of the sample. Input material: PBMCs. These TCRs come from a male donor in good health and CMV-seronegative.

The CDR3, as DNA: TGTGCCAGCAGCTTAGGAGCCAGACAGGGGCTGAACACCGGGGAGCTGTTTTTT. Translated: CASSLGARQGLNTGELFF. The chain carries TRBV7-3 and TRBJ2-2; 8 nucleotides line up with TRBD1. The CDR3 length is 18 residues. Trimming removed 2 bases from V and 1 base from J; junction bases left unmatched: 9. Germline values: CDR1 SGHTA, CDR2 FQGTGA.

The genes are TRBV5-1 and TRBJ1-4, with 7 bases lining up with TRBD1. This CDR3 has 14 residues. The junction had 7 bases not matched to a gene; V was cut back by 4 bases and J by 7 bases. From germline, CDR1 is SGHRS and CDR2 YFSETQ. The CDR3 is CASSNRGEVEKLFF. The CDR3 nucleotides read TGCGCCAGCAGCAACAGGGGCGAGGTTGAAAAACTGTTTTTT.

The V and J genes are TRBV9 and TRBJ2-1; 11 bases fit TRBD2. Germline CDR1 is SGDLS and CDR2 is YYNGEE. The CDR3 has 20 amino acids. Trimming took 0 bases from V and 1 from J; bases not matched to a gene: 12. CDR3 residues: CASSVGHGTSGQSSYNEQFF. Here the CDR3 DNA reads TGTGCCAGCAGCGTAGGGCACGGGACTAGCGGACAGAGTTCCTACAATGAGCAGTTCTTC.

With respect to this clone: One end of the junction varies from germline; a read error may be responsible. This rearrangement joins TRBV11-2 to TRBJ2-6, with D perhaps TRBD1 (5 bases). CDR1 and CDR2 from the germline V gene are SGHAT and FQNNGV. There are 19 residues in the CDR3. CDR3 in amino acids: CASSLRLAKHYSGANGLTF. The CDR3 region has the DNA TGTGCCAGCAGCTTAAGATTGGCCAAACACTATTCTGGGGCCAACGGCCTGACTTTC.

With respect to this clone: Germline and junction disagree at one end, which may indicate a read error. V gene TRBV7-9 combines with J gene TRBJ2-2, with 7 bases fitting TRBD1. CDR1 is SEHNR, CDR2 FQNEAQ, per germline (reference sequence). This CDR3 is 18 amino acids long. CDR3 sequence: CSSSHTATGTANTGELFF. CDR3 DNA: TGTTCCAGCAGTCATACGGCGACCGGGACAGCGAACACCGGGGAGCTGTTTTTT.